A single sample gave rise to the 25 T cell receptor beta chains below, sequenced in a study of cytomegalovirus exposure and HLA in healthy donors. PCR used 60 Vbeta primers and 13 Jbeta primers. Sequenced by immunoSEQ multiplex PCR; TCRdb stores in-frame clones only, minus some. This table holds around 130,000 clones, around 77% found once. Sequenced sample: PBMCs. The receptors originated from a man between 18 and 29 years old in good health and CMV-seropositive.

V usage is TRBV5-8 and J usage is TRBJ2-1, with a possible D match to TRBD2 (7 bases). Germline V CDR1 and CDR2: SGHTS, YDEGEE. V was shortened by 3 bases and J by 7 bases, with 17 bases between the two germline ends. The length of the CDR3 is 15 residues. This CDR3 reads CASSSRRGGWNEQFF. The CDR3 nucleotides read TGTGCCAGCAGCTCCCGGAGGGGGGGATGGAATGAGCAGTTCTTC.

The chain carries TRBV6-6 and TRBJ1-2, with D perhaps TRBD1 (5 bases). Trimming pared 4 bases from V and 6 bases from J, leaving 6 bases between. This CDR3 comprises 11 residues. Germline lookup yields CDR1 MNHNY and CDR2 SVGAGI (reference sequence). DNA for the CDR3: TGTGCCAGCAGTTCAGGGAATGGCTACACCTTC. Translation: CASSSGNGYTF.

This CDR3 is CASRQLSPSTDTQYF. The CDR3 DNA sequence: TGTGCCAGCAGACAACTAAGCCCTAGCACAGATACGCAGTATTTT. The gene calls are TRBV6-1 and TRBJ2-3; D call uncertain. Deletions cut 6 bases from V and 0 bases from J, with 13 bases between. The CDR3 totals 15 residues. Looked up from germline, CDR1 is MNHNS and CDR2 is SASEGT.

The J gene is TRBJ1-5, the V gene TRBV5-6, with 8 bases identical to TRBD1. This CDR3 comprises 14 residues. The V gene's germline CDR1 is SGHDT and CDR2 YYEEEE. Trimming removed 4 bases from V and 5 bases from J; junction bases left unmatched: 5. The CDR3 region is CASSRTGSDQPQHF. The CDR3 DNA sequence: TGTGCCAGCAGCCGGACAGGGTCCGATCAGCCCCAGCATTTT. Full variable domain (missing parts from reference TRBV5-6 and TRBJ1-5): DAGVTQSPTHLIKTRGQQVTLRCSPKSGHDTVSWYQQALGQGPQFIFQYYEEEERQRGNFPDRFSGHQFPNYSSELNVNALLLGDSALYLCASSRTGSDQPQHFGDGTRLSIL.

CDR3 nucleotides: TGTGCCAGCAGTTTAATTGGGCTCCTCAATGAGCAGTTCTTC. It encodes CASSLIGLLNEQFF. V is TRBV27 and J is TRBJ2-1; D gene ambiguous. This CDR3 is built from 14 residues. Trimming removed 2 bases from V and 6 bases from J, with 11 bases in between. In germline, CDR1 is MNHEY, CDR2 SMNVEV (reference sequence).

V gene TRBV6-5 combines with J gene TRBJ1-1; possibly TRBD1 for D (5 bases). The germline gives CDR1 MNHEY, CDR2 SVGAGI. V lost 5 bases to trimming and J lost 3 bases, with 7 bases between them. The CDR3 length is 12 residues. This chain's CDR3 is CASSPGYTEAFF. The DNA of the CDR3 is TGTGCCAGCAGTCCAGGGTACACTGAAGCTTTCTTT.

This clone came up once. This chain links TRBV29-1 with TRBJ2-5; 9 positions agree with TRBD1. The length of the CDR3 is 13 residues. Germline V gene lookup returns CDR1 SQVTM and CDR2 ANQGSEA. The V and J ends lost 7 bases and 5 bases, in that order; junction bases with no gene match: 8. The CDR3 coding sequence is TGCAGCGGGGACAGGGCTGGTGGGGAGACCCAGTACTTC. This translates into CSGDRAGGETQYF.

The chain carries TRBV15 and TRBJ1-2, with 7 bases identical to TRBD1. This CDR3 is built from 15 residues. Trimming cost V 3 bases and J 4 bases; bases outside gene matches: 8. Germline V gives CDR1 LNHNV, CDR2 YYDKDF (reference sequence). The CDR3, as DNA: TGTGCCACCAGCAGCCTCAGGGGGTCGGGCTATGGCTACACCTTC. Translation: CATSSLRGSGYGYTF.

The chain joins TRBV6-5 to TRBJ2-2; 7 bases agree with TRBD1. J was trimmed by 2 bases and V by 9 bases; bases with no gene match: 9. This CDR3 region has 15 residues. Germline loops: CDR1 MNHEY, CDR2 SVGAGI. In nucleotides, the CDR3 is TGTGCCAGTAGACCGGGACAGCAAAACACCGGGGAGCTGTTTTTT. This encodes CASRPGQQNTGELFF.

Written as DNA, the CDR3 is TGTGCCAGCAGTTTCCCGGGAGGCCACTACGAGCAGTACTTC. It encodes CASSFPGGHYEQYF. The V and J genes are TRBV27 and TRBJ2-7; 7 positions match TRBD2. V dropped 3 bases and J dropped 3; count of bases not matched to a gene: 5. Germline V CDR1 and CDR2: MNHEY, SMNVEV (reference sequence). This CDR3 region has 14 residues.

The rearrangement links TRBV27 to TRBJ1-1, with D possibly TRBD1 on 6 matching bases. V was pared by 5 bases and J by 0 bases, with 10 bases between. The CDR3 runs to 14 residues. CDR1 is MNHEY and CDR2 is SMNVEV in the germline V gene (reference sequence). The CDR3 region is CASSAQGLNTEAFF. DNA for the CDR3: TGTGCCAGCAGTGCACAGGGCTTGAACACTGAAGCTTTCTTT.

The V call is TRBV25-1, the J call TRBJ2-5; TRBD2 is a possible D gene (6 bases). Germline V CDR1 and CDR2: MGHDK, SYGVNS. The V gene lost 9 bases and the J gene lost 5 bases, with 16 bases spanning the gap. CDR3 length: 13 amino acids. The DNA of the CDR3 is TGTGCCAGGACGAGAGGCGGGAAGGAGACCCAGTACTTC. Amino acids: CARTRGGKETQYF. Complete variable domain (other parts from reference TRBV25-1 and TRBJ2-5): EADIYQTPRYLVIGTGKKITLECSQTMGHDKMYWYQQDPGMELHLIHYSYGVNSTEKGDLSSESTVSRIRTEHFPLTLESARPSHTSQYLCARTRGGKETQYFGPGTRLLVL.

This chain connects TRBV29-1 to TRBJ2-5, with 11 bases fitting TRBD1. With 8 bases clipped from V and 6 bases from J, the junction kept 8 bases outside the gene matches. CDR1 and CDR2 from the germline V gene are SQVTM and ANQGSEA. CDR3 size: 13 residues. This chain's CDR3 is CSLRTGGAQTQYF. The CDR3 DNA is TGCAGCCTCAGGACAGGGGGCGCGCAGACCCAGTACTTC.

For the CDR3, the DNA is TGTGCCAGTAGTATACCTCTAGGCGAAAAACTGTTTTTT. It is translated as CASSIPLGEKLFF. The chain uses TRBV19 and TRBJ1-4; D not resolved. This CDR3 comprises 13 residues. V gave up 2 bases and J gave up 8 bases, with 9 bases separating them. The germline V gene has CDR1 LNHDA and CDR2 SQIVND (reference sequence).

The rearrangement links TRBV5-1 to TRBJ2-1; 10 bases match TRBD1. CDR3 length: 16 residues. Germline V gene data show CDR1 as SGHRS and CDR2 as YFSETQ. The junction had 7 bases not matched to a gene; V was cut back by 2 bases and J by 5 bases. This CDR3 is CASSLRTGGVDNEQFF. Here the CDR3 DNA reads TGCGCCAGCAGCTTAAGGACAGGGGGGGTGGACAATGAGCAGTTCTTC.

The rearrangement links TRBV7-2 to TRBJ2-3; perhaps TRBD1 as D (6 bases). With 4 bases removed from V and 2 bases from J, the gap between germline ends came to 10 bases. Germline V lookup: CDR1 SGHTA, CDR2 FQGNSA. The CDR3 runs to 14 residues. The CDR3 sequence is CASSSGHFTDTQYF. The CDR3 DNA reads TGTGCCAGCAGCTCGGGACACTTCACAGATACGCAGTATTTT.

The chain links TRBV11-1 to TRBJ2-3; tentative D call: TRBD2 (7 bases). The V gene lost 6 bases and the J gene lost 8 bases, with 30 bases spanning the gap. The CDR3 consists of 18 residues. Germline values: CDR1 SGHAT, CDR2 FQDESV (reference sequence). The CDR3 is CASSFPVRGGSLWVTQYF. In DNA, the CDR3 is TGTGCCAGCAGTTTTCCAGTGCGCGGGGGCTCTTTGTGGGTTACGCAGTATTTT.

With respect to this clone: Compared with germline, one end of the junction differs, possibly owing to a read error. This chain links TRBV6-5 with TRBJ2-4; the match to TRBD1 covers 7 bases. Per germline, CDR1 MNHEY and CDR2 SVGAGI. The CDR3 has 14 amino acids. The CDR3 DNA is TGTGCCAGCAGTGCGACAGGGTGGACAAACAGTCAGTACTTC. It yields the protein CASSATGWTNSQYF.

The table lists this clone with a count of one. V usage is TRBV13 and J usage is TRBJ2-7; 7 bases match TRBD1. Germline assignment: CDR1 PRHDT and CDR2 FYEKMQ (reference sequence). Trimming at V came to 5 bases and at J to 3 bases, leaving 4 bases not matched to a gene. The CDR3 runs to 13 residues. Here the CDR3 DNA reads TGTGCCAGCAGCCTGGGGACAGACTACGAGCAGTACTTC. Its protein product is CASSLGTDYEQYF.

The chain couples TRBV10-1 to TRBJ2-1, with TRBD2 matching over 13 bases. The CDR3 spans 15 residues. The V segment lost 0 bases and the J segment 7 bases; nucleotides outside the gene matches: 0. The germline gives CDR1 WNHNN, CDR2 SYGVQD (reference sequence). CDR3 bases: TGCGCCAGCAGTGAGTCGACTAGCGGGGGGAATGAGCAGTTCTTC. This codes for CASSESTSGGNEQFF.

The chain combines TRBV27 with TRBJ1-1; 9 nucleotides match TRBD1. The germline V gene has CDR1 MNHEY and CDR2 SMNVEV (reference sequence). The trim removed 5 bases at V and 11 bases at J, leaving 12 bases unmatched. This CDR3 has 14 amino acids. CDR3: CASSLKRDRVLAFF. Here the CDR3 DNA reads TGTGCCAGCAGTCTAAAACGGGACAGGGTTTTGGCTTTCTTT.

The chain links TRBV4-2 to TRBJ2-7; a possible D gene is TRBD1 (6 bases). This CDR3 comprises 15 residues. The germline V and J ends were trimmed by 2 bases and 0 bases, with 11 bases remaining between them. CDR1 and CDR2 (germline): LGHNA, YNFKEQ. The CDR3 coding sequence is TGTGCCAGCAGCCAATTACAGGGTAGCTCCTACGAGCAGTACTTC. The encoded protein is CASSQLQGSSYEQYF.

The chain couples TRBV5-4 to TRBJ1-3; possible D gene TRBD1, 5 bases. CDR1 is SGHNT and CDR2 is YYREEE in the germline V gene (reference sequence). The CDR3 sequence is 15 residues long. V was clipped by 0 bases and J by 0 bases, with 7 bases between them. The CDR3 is CASSLGQPSGNTIYF. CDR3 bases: TGTGCCAGCAGCTTGGGACAGCCCTCTGGAAACACCATATATTTT.

The CDR3 DNA reads as TGTGCCAGCAGCTTGAGACTAGCGAATGGGGTGGATACGCAGTATTTT. Its translation: CASSLRLANGVDTQYF. The V call is TRBV7-9, the J call TRBJ2-3, with TRBD2 matching over 8 bases. The CDR3 consists of 16 residues. The germline V gene encodes CDR1 SEHNR and CDR2 FQNEAQ (reference sequence). With V trimmed by 3 bases and J by 6 bases, 11 bases remained unmatched.

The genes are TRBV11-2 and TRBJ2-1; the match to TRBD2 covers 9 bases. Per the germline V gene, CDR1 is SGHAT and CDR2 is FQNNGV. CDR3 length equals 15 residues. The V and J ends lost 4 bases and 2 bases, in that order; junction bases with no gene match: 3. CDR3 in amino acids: CASSSLAGPYNEQFF. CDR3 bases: TGTGCCAGCAGCTCCCTAGCGGGGCCCTACAATGAGCAGTTCTTC.